This T cell receptor (beta chain) was documented in a study of blood T cell repertoires in COVID-19. Study overall: There were acute and convalescent COVID-19 samples, and they came from the United States, Italy and Spain. Sample material is recorded as cDNA or gDNA derived from T cells, B-cell-depleted T cells, or PBMCs.

The CDR3 consists of 13 residues. The V and J ends lost 2 bases and 2 bases respectively, with 6 bases between them. Germline CDR1 reads MNHEY; CDR2 reads SMNVEV (reference sequence). Authors' methods: It was from reference gene primer amplification that nucleated cell counts were estimated. Profiling relied on immunoSEQ multiplex PCR, and the TCRdb table lists in-frame clones only, not all of them. D and trimming come from the DNA, and the V and J calls and clone size come from that table. The sample records about 200,000 clones, around 82% being singletons. The sequencing sample was made of peripheral blood. The chain links TRBV27 to TRBJ2-5, with a possible D match to TRBD1 (5 bases). This receptor was identified in a woman aged 70-85 years with acute or convalescent COVID-19. CDR3 residues: CASSLRQQETQYF. CDR3 bases: TGTGCCAGCAGTTTACGACAGCAAGAGACCCAGTACTTC.